The entry below describes one T cell receptor beta chain. This sample is part of a study of blood T cell repertoires in COVID-19. Turning to the study itself: In each case, the material was cDNA or gDNA derived from T cells, B-cell-depleted T cells, or PBMCs.

The CDR3 loop spans 14 amino acids. Germline V CDR1 and CDR2: SNHLY, FYNNEI. Trimming left V 7 bases short and J 4 bases short, with 14 bases between. The authors' processing: Nucleated cell number was recorded as an estimate derived from reference gene primer amplification. Profiled with immunoSEQ multiplex PCR; TCRdb holds only in-frame clones, not every one. From that table come the V and J calls and clone size; the DNA was used to work out D and trimming. The data hold about 200,000 clones, with more than 85% observed a single time. V usage is TRBV2 and J usage is TRBJ2-1; D is possibly TRBD2 (5 bases). This receptor was obtained from a man aged 35 to 55 with active or convalescent COVID-19. Sequenced input: peripheral blood. The CDR3 spells CASIDLAGYNEQFF. CDR3 coding DNA: TGTGCCAGCATCGATCTAGCAGGATACAATGAGCAGTTCTTC.